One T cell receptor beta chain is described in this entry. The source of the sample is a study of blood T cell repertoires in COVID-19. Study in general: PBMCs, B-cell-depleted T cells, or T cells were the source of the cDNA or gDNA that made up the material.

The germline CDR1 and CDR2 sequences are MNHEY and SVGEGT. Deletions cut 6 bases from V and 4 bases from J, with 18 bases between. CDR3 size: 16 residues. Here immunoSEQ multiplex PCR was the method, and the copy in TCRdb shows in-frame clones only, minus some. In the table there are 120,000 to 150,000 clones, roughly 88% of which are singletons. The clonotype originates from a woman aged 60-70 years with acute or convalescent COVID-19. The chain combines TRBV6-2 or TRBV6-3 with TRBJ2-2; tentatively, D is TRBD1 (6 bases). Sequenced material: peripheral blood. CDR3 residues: CASSIDRTPSTGELFF. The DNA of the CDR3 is TGTGCCAGCAGCATCGACAGGACCCCCAGCACCGGGGAGCTGTTTTTT.